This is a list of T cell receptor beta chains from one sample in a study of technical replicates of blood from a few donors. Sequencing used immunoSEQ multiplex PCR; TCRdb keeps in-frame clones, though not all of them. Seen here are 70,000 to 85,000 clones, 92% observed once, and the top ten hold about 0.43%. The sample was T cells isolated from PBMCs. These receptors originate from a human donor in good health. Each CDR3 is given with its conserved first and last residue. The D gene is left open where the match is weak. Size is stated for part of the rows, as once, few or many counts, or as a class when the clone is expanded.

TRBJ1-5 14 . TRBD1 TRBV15 TGTGCCACCAGCCCGGGACAGGCGGATCAGCCCCAGCATTTT CATSPGQADQPQHF
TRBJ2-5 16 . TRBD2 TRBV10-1 TGCGCCAGCAGCCTCGGACTAGCGGGAGTTTCAGAGACCCAGTACTTC CASSLGLAGVSETQYF
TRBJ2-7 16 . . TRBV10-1 TGCGCCAGCAGCGACGAGGGGGGGAACCGGCGTACGAGGCAGTACTTC CASSDEGGNRRTRQYF
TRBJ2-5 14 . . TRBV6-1 TGTGCCAGCAGGGTCCTAAACGCAGGAGAGACCCAGTACTTC CASRVLNAGETQYF
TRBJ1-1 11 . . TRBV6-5 TGTGCCAGCATATCGGGGGTGCGGGCTTTCTTT CASISGVRAFF
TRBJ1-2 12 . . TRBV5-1 TGCGCCAGCAGCTTGGACGTTAGTGGCTACACCTTC CASSLDVSGYTF
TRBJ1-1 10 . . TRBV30 TGTGCCTGGAGGTTCAGTGAAGCTTTCTTT CAWRFSEAFF
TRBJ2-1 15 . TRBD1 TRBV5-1 TGCGCCAGCAGCTTGGCACAGGGGGCCTACAATGAGCAGTTCTTC CASSLAQGAYNEQFF
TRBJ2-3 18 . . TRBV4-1 TGCGCCAGCAGCCAAGCCCAAACTTCAACTAGTGCGAGAGATACGCAGTATTTT CASSQAQTSTSARDTQYF
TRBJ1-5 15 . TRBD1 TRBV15 TGTGCCACCAGCAGAGAGGATACAGGGGATCAGCCCCAGCATTTT CATSREDTGDQPQHF
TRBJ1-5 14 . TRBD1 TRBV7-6 TGTGCCAGCGGCGGGACAGGGGAAAGTCAGCCCCAGCATTTT CASGGTGESQPQHF
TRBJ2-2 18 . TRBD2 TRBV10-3 TGTGCCATCAGCTTCCCAAGTAGCGGGAGGGCCACCACCGGGGAGCTGTTTTTT CAISFPSSGRATTGELFF
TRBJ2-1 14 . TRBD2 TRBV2 TGTGCCAGCAGTGCCAGCGGGGGCTTCAATGAGCAGTTCTTC CASSASGGFNEQFF
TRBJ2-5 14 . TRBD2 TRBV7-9 TGTGCCAGCAGCTTAACTAGCGGCCAAGAGACCCAGTACTTC CASSLTSGQETQYF
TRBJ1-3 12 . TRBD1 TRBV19 TGTGCCACGGGACAGCGCCTAGACACCATATATTTT CATGQRLDTIYF
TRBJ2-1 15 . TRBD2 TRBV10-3 TGTGCCATCAGTGAGGAAGCGGGAGGAATCAATGAGCAGTTCTTC CAISEEAGGINEQFF
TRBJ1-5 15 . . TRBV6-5 TGTGCCAGCAGTTACAGTCAGGAGGTGAATCAGCCCCAGCATTTT CASSYSQEVNQPQHF
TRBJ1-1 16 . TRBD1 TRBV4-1 TGCGCCAGCAGCCCGGGACAGGGCCGCATGAACACTGAAGCTTTCTTT CASSPGQGRMNTEAFF
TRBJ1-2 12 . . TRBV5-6 TGTGCCAGCAGCTTGGATCAGGGTATTTACACCTTC CASSLDQGIYTF
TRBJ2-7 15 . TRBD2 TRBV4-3 TGCGCCAGCAGCCAAGGACTAGCGGATAACTACGAGCAGTACTTC CASSQGLADNYEQYF
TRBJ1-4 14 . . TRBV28 TGTGCCAGCAGTTTAAGCAGGTGGAATCAGCTACTGTTTTTT CASSLSRWNQLLFF
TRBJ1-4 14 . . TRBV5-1 TGCGCCAGCAGCTTGGATGGGGCAACTGAAAAACTGTTTTTT CASSLDGATEKLFF
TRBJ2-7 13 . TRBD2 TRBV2 TGTGCCAGCAGTGAAGTGGGACTATCCGAGCAGTACTTC CASSEVGLSEQYF
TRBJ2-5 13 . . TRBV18 TGTGCCAGCTCACCACTTAGTCAAGAGACCCAGTACTTC CASSPLSQETQYF
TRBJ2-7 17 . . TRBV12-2 TGTGCAAGTCGCTTAAATGTGGACACTACTCTGCCCTACGAGCAGTACTTC CASRLNVDTTLPYEQYF
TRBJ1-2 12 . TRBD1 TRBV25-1 TGTGCCAGCAGTGATGGGACAGGACGCTACACCTTC CASSDGTGRYTF
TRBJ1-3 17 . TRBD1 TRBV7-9 TGTGCCAGCAGGCAGGGGGCTTTCGTTAGCTCTGGAAACACCATATATTTT CASRQGAFVSSGNTIYF
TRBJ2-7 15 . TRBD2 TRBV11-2 TGTGCCAGCAGCCTTGGTGGACTAGAGTGGCACGAGCAGTACTTC CASSLGGLEWHEQYF
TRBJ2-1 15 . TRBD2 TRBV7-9 TGTGCCAGCAGCTTAGCTAGCGGGGTTTACAATGAGCAGTTCTTC CASSLASGVYNEQFF
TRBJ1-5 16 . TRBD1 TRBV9 TGTGCCAGCAGCGCTGGAGACAGGGGAGGTAATCAGCCCCAGCATTTT CASSAGDRGGNQPQHF
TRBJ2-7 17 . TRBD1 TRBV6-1 TGTGCCAGCAGTGGGTTTACCGGGACAGGGCTCCTCTACGAGCAGTACTTC CASSGFTGTGLLYEQYF
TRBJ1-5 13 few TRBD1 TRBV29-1 TGCAGCGTTAAGGGACAGGGCAATCAGCCCCAGCATTTT CSVKGQGNQPQHF
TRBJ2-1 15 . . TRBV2 TGTGCCAGCAGTGAAGCAGGAGTAGCCTACAATGAGCAGTTCTTC CASSEAGVAYNEQFF
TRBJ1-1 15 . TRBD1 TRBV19 TGTGCCAGTAGTATAGAGGGACAGTCGGGGACTGAAGCTTTCTTT CASSIEGQSGTEAFF
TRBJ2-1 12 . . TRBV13 TGTGCCAGCAGCTCGAGGGGGAACGAGCAGTTCTTC CASSSRGNEQFF
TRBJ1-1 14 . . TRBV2 TGTGCCAGCAGTTCAGGGGTGTTGAACACTGAAGCTTTCTTT CASSSGVLNTEAFF
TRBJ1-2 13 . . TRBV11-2 TGTGCCAGCAGCTTAGGATGGGGGGGAGGCTACACCTTC CASSLGWGGGYTF
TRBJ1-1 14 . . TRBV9 TGTGCCAGCAGCGTGGGGGGAACGGGCACTGAAGCTTTCTTT CASSVGGTGTEAFF
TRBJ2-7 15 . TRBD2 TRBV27 TGTGCCAGCAGTCCATTAGCGGGAGGCTCCCTCGAGCAGTACTTC CASSPLAGGSLEQYF
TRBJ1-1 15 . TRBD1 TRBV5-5 TGTGCCAGCAGCCAACAGGGGGTAGGTAGCACTGAAGCTTTCTTT CASSQQGVGSTEAFF
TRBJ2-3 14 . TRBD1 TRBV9 TGTGCCAGCAGCGTAGGACAGGGTGGAGATACGCAGTATTTT CASSVGQGGDTQYF
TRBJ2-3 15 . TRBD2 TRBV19 TGTGCCAGTAGCCAACTAGCGGGAGAGGCAGATACGCAGTATTTT CASSQLAGEADTQYF
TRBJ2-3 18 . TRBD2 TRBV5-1 TGCGCCAGCAGCTTGGGGACTAGCGGGAGGTCGGGCACAGATACGCAGTATTTT CASSLGTSGRSGTDTQYF
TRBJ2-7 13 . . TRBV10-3 TGTGCCATCAGTGAGCAGATCGGGTACGAGCAGTACTTC CAISEQIGYEQYF
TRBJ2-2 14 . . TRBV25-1 TGTGCCAGCAGTGAATTCGGGAACACCGGGGAGCTGTTTTTT CASSEFGNTGELFF
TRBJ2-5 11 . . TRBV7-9 TGTGCCACCTCTAGCGAGGAGACCCAGTACTTC CATSSEETQYF
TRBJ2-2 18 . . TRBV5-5 TGTGCCAGCAGCTTTGGCCTAGCGTCCGTCAGCTTTAGCGGGGAGCTGTTTTTT CASSFGLASVSFSGELFF
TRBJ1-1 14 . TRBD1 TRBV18 TGTGCCAGCTCACGAAGGGGGCGGGAAACTGAAGCTTTCTTT CASSRRGRETEAFF
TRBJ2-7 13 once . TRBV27 TGTGCCAGCAGTTCGGAGGGTATCTACGAGCAGTACTTC CASSSEGIYEQYF
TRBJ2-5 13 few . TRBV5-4 TGTGCCAGCAGCTTGGGGCAGCAAGAGACCCAGTACTTC CASSLGQQETQYF
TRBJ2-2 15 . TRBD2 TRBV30 TGTGCCTGGAGTCCTATAGCGGGAGGCACCGGGGAGCTGTTTTTT CAWSPIAGGTGELFF
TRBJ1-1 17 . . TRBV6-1 TGTGCCAGCAGTGGAGAGGGGGGGGCTGAGATGAACACTGAAGCTTTCTTT CASSGEGGAEMNTEAFF
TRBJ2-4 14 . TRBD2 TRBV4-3 TGCGCCAGCAGCCAAGCAAGCGGGAGAAACATTCAGTACTTC CASSQASGRNIQYF
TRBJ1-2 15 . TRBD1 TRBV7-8 TGTGCCAGCAGCTCAAGACAGGGATCATTCTATGGCTACACCTTC CASSSRQGSFYGYTF
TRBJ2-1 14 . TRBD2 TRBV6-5 TGTGCCAGCAGTGGACTAGCGGCCTACAATGAGCAGTTCTTC CASSGLAAYNEQFF